This is a list of T cell receptor beta chains from one sample in a study of T-cell memory formation after mild COVID-19. MiXCR, applied by TCRdb to the 5' RACE reads, yields one record per CDR3 protein. Among about 560,000 distinct CDR3 sequences, roughly 17% were seen once, and the ten largest hold roughly 7.8%. Specimen: PBMCs or a T cell subset sorted from them (not recorded which). Receptors originate from an adult woman who had mild COVID-19 (a few samples of this study predate the infection). Cell type and time point are not known. CDR3s include the opening cysteine and the closing phenylalanine or tryptophan. A D gene is named only where the DNA matches it firmly. A clone size is listed for some rows: how often the clone was seen (once, few, many), or a class if it is expanded.

v_call	clone_size	d_call	j_call	cdr3_aa	cdr3_nt
TRBV18	-	TRBD1	TRBJ1-1	CASSPRQGVTEAFF	TGTGCCAGCTCACCACGACAGGGGGTGACTGAAGCTTTCTTT
TRBV7-9	-	-	TRBJ1-5	CASSLGSQPQHF	TGTGCCAGCAGCTTAGGGAGTCAGCCCCAGCATTTT
TRBV7-9	-	-	TRBJ2-3	CASIPSSTDTQYF	TGTGCCAGCATCCCTTCTAGCACAGATACGCAGTATTTT
TRBV6-5	-	TRBD1	TRBJ1-1	CASSLTVTGVEAEAFF	TGTGCCAGCAGCCTGACCGTTACAGGGGTAGAAGCTGAAGCTTTCTTT
TRBV7-9	-	-	TRBJ1-1	CASNIPEAFF	TGTGCCAGCAATATTCCTGAAGCTTTCTTT
TRBV15	-	-	TRBJ1-6	CATSEGNSPLHF	TGTGCCACCAGCGAGGGTAATTCACCCCTCCACTTT
TRBV6-2/TRBV6-3	-	TRBD2	TRBJ2-7	CASSYSGRIYEQYF	TGTGCCAGCAGTTACAGCGGGAGAATCTACGAGCAGTACTTC
TRBV4-3	few	-	TRBJ2-1	CASSPTPETRSYNEQFF	TGCGCCAGCAGCCCCACGCCTGAGACACGTTCCTACAATGAGCAGTTCTTC
TRBV28	-	-	TRBJ1-5	CASSGAPEGNQPQHF	TGTGCCAGCAGCGGTGCCCCCGAGGGCAATCAGCCCCAGCATTTT
TRBV7-2	few	-	TRBJ2-2	CASSLMPGGSTGELFF	TGTGCCAGCAGCTTAATGCCTGGTGGGTCCACCGGGGAGCTGTTTTTT
TRBV29-1	-	-	TRBJ2-7	CSVETSTGEQYF	TGCAGCGTCGAGACTTCGACCGGAGAGCAGTACTTC
TRBV24-1	-	TRBD1	TRBJ2-3	CATSSAGDRGATDTQYF	TGTGCCACCAGTTCAGCGGGGGACAGGGGTGCCACAGATACGCAGTATTTT
TRBV7-9	-	-	TRBJ1-2	CASSFSAREGGYTF	TGTGCCAGCAGCTTCTCCGCTCGGGAAGGAGGCTACACCTTC
TRBV6-1	few	TRBD2	TRBJ2-5	CASSNRGGRETQYF	TGTGCCAGCAGCAATCGGGGGGGCAGGGAGACCCAGTACTTC
TRBV6-1	-	-	TRBJ1-2	CASSEGKTYGYTF	TGTGCCAGCAGTGAAGGGAAAACCTATGGCTACACCTTC
TRBV11-2	-	TRBD2	TRBJ2-7	CASSLDREAYEQYF	TGTGCCAGCAGCTTAGATCGGGAGGCCTACGAGCAGTACTTC
TRBV30	few	-	TRBJ2-2	CAWSLWAAGELFF	TGTGCCTGGAGTTTGTGGGCTGCCGGGGAGCTGTTTTTT
TRBV9	many	-	TRBJ1-2	CASSGDPGYGYTF	TGTGCCAGCAGCGGTGACCCGGGCTATGGCTACACCTTC
TRBV4-1	many	TRBD1	TRBJ1-2	CASSPVTGEYGYTF	TGCGCCAGCAGCCCGGTGACAGGGGAATATGGCTACACCTTC
TRBV4-1	-	TRBD2	TRBJ2-5	CASSQGPWTSRGQETQYF	TGCGCCAGCAGCCAAGGCCCGTGGACTAGCCGGGGTCAAGAGACCCAGTACTTC
TRBV7-2	-	TRBD2	TRBJ2-7	CASSSMGGGGSYEQYF	TGTGCCAGCAGCTCAATGGGCGGCGGGGGCTCCTACGAGCAGTACTTC
TRBV5-1	few	-	TRBJ1-2	CASRVGREGYTF	TGCGCCAGCCGTGTGGGGAGGGAAGGCTACACCTTC
TRBV20-1	few	TRBD2	TRBJ2-1	CSAREGLAAYNEQFF	TGCAGTGCTAGAGAGGGACTAGCGGCTTACAATGAGCAGTTCTTC
TRBV2	-	-	TRBJ2-1	CASTPERANEQFF	TGTGCCAGCACCCCCGAGAGGGCCAATGAGCAGTTCTTC
TRBV18	-	-	TRBJ2-7	CASSPPTVYEQYF	TGTGCCAGCTCACCACCGACAGTTTACGAGCAGTACTTC
TRBV7-9	few	-	TRBJ2-4	CASSPDTDIQYF	TGTGCCAGCAGCCCGGACACAGACATTCAGTACTTC
TRBV12-3/TRBV12-4	-	TRBD1	TRBJ1-2	CASSFGQGVYGYGYTF	TGTGCCAGCAGTTTCGGACAGGGTGTGTATGGCTATGGCTACACCTTC
TRBV5-1	many	-	TRBJ1-2	CASSLRTGANYGYTF	TGCGCCAGCAGCTTGAGAACAGGCGCTAACTATGGCTACACCTTC
TRBV5-4	many	-	TRBJ2-7	CASSRQTDYEQYF	TGTGCCAGCAGCCGCCAGACGGATTACGAGCAGTACTTC